What follows are 20 T cell receptor beta chains derived from one specimen sequenced in a study of post-analysis software for immune sequencing data. Each TCR beta cDNA library carried unique molecular identifiers. One entry per CDR3 protein, called by TCRdb with MiXCR from the PCR reads. There are 700,000 to 800,000 distinct CDR3 sequences in the sample; about 27% occur only once, and around 0.6% lies in the top ten. Their antigens are not known. Overall study findings and caveats: Comparison of patients with controls showed five TRBV segments more frequent in patients, TRBV5-6, TRBV5-1 and TRBV20-1 among them.

Input material: blood. The source is a girl aged 5 to 17 with multiple sclerosis.

In this sample, this clonotype turned up a few times. This chain links TRBV20-1 with TRBJ2-3; 10 bases are shared with TRBD2. Losses at the gene ends were 0 bases for V and 5 bases for J; bases not matched to a gene: 5. The CDR3 is made up of 15 amino acids. Germline CDR1 and CDR2: DFQATT and SNEGSKA (reference sequence). In nucleotides, the CDR3 is TGCAGTGCTAGAGACAGCGGGAGGGCTAAAGATACGCAGTATTTT. The encoded protein is CSARDSGRAKDTQYF.

The chain employs TRBV20-1 and TRBJ2-7; the D gene is possibly TRBD1 (5 bases). CDR3 size: 16 residues. The germline V gene has CDR1 DFQATT and CDR2 SNEGSKA (reference sequence). Trimming shortened V by 5 bases and J by 2 bases, and 22 bases separated the two germline ends. The CDR3 loop reads CSADPTAAGIPYEQYF. DNA for the CDR3: TGCAGTGCTGACCCGACGGCGGCAGGGATCCCCTACGAGCAGTACTTC.

This clonotype was observed once. Germline is not matched at one junction end, which may reflect a read error. The V gene is TRBV5-1, the J gene TRBJ2-6, with D perhaps matching TRBD1 (5 bases). CDR3 length: 17 amino acids. CDR1 and CDR2 from the germline V gene are SGHRS and YFSETQ. The CDR3 loop is CASSPRAVNSGANVRTF. The CDR3 region has the DNA TGCGCCAGCAGCCCGCGTGCGGTTAACTCTGGGGCCAACGTCCGGACTTTC.

The chain couples TRBV6-6 to TRBJ2-7; 11 positions match TRBD2. CDR1 is MNHNY, CDR2 SVGAGI, per germline (reference sequence). Trimming took 8 bases from V and 5 from J; bases not matched to a gene: 5. The CDR3 is 13 residues long. CDR3 amino acids: CASAGLAVHEQYF. The CDR3 DNA reads as TGTGCCAGCGCGGGACTAGCGGTCCACGAGCAGTACTTC.

The chain has TRBV3-1 and TRBJ1-2, with a weak D call TRBD1 (6 bases). This CDR3 is built from 14 residues. V dropped 1 base and J dropped 8 bases, with 14 bases sitting between them. Germline CDR1 LGHDT, CDR2 YNNKEL (reference sequence). CDR3 amino acids: CASSQVGGLRGYTF. The CDR3 DNA is TGTGCCAGCAGCCAAGTTGGGGGGCTGCGAGGCTACACCTTC.

The chain recombines TRBV24-1 with TRBJ2-3, with unresolved D. This CDR3 has 13 amino acids. Germline CDR1 KGHDR, CDR2 SFDVKD. Trimming removed 4 bases at V and 5 bases at J, with 9 bases between. The CDR3 nucleotides are TGTGCCACCAGTGACCCCCCACTAGATACGCAGTATTTT. Amino acid sequence: CATSDPPLDTQYF.

V is TRBV6-5 and J is TRBJ2-3; 9 nucleotides match TRBD2. Germline V gives CDR1 MNHEY, CDR2 SVGAGI. The trim removed 2 bases at V and 2 bases at J, leaving 14 bases unmatched. The CDR3 is made up of 19 amino acids. CDR3 DNA sequence: TGTGCCAGCAGTTACCGGGGTATAAGAGCTAGCGGGATCACAGATACGCAGTATTTT. This encodes CASSYRGIRASGITDTQYF.

This chain joins TRBV4-3 and TRBJ1-2; D unresolved. The V gene's germline CDR1 is LGHNA and CDR2 YSLEER. V was clipped by 1 base and J by 2 bases, with 11 bases between them. This CDR3 contains 15 residues. DNA of the CDR3: TGCGCCAGCAGCCAAGTCGACCAGCCCAACTATGGCTACACCTTC. Amino acid sequence: CASSQVDQPNYGYTF.

As concerns this clonotype: The germline gene is not matched at one end of the junction; a read error may be the cause. V gene TRBV3-1 combines with J gene TRBJ2-4; 7 bases agree with TRBD1. This CDR3 is built from 13 residues. Germline V lookup: CDR1 LGHDT, CDR2 YNNKEL (reference sequence). The CDR3 DNA follows: TGTGCCAGCAGCAGGGGACAGCAGAACATTCGGTACTTC. Its translation: CASSRGQQNIRYF. Variable domain in full (rest from reference TRBV3-1 and TRBJ2-4): DTAVSQTPKYLVTQMGNDKSIKCEQNLGHDTMYWYKQDSKKFLKIMFSYNNKELIINETVPNRFSPKSPDKAHLNLHINSLELGDSAVYFCASSRGQQNIRYFGAGTRLSVL.

This clonotype was observed a few times. The V call is TRBV27, the J call TRBJ1-2, with D possibly matching TRBD1 (5 bases). Germline CDR1 and CDR2: MNHEY and SMNVEV (reference sequence). The V gene lost 5 bases and the J gene lost 8 bases, with 18 bases spanning the gap. This CDR3 is 14 amino acids long. Here the CDR3 DNA reads TGTGCCAGCAGTCGCGGAGCCGGGACGGACGGCTACACCTTC. It yields the protein CASSRGAGTDGYTF.

About this clonotype: A read error may explain this, as a much larger clone is one base away. This chain links TRBV4-1 with TRBJ2-1; D possibly uses TRBD1 or TRBD2 (6 bases each). Germline CDR1 MGHRA, CDR2 YSYEKL. V gave up 4 bases and J gave up 8 bases, with 18 bases separating them. This CDR3 contains 15 residues. CDR3 nucleotide sequence: TGCGCCAGCAGCCGAGAACGGGGGCGGGGTGATGAGCAGTTCTTC. Amino acid sequence: CASSRERGRGDEQFF.

This clonotype came up a few times. The chain uses TRBV4-3 and TRBJ1-1, with no clear D. Germline CDR1 LGHNA, CDR2 YSLEER. V shed 7 bases and J shed 5 bases, with 17 bases lying between them. The CDR3 length is 14 residues. DNA for the CDR3: TGCGCCAGCACCAGCGGGGTTCTGGGGACTGAAGCTTTCTTT. Its translation: CASTSGVLGTEAFF.

At least ten counts were recorded for this clonotype. This chain links TRBV4-3 with TRBJ2-3, with TRBD1 matching over 8 bases. Germline values: CDR1 LGHNA, CDR2 YSLEER. V lost 5 bases and J lost 0; bases outside the gene matches: 4. CDR3 length equals 15 residues. The CDR3 spells CASSSGQGSTDTQYF. The CDR3 region has the DNA TGCGCCAGCAGCTCTGGACAGGGAAGCACAGATACGCAGTATTTT.

This clonotype turned up a few times. The chain joins TRBV29-1 to TRBJ2-5, with 9 bases that match TRBD1. The CDR3 extends over 13 amino acids. Unmatched junction bases numbered 8, after V lost 7 bases and J lost 5 bases. From germline, CDR1 is SQVTM and CDR2 ANQGSEA. The CDR3: CSGASGTGETQYF. The CDR3 nucleotides read TGCAGCGGGGCCTCCGGGACAGGGGAGACCCAGTACTTC.

V usage is TRBV28 and J usage is TRBJ2-3; D remains ambiguous. The germline gives CDR1 MDHEN, CDR2 SYDVKM. V gave up 3 bases and J gave up 5 bases, with 12 bases separating them. The CDR3 sequence is 14 residues long. DNA for the CDR3: TGTGCCAGCAGTTTTGGGTGGGCGAAAGATACGCAGTATTTT. As protein: CASSFGWAKDTQYF.

In DNA, the CDR3 is TGTGCCAGCAGCCTAACGGACGGCTACACCTTC. It translates to CASSLTDGYTF. This rearrangement joins TRBV4-2 to TRBJ1-2; unclear D gene. V lost 4 bases, J lost 8 bases, and 8 bases lay in between. The CDR3 length is 11 residues. Germline loops: CDR1 LGHNA, CDR2 YNFKEQ.

Only a few counts were recorded for this clonotype. This chain connects TRBV4-2 to TRBJ2-5, with 7 bases lining up with TRBD1. The J call is uncertain, as TRBJ2-7 better fits the DNA end. CDR3 length: 14 amino acids. From germline, CDR1 is LGHNA and CDR2 YNFKEQ. CDR3 amino acids: CASSQDPTGTEQYF. The CDR3 DNA sequence: TGTGCCAGCAGCCAAGATCCGACAGGGACCGAGCAGTACTTC.

There are a few counts of this clonotype. This sequence joins TRBV5-1 and TRBJ2-4; D might be TRBD2 (6 bases). Trimming took off 4 bases at V and 3 bases at J, with 17 bases between the two ends. The CDR3 covers 16 residues. Germline V gene data show CDR1 as SGHRS and CDR2 as YFSETQ. DNA of the CDR3: TGCGCCAGCAGCCCGCCGTGGAGGGAGGACAAAAACATTCAGTACTTC. This encodes CASSPPWREDKNIQYF.

The table lists this clonotype with a few counts. The genes are TRBV6-6 and TRBJ1-5; D unclear. V was shortened by 7 bases and J by 0 bases, with 13 bases between the two germline ends. CDR1 and CDR2 (germline): MNHNY, SVGAGI (reference sequence). The CDR3 is 15 amino acids. The CDR3 nucleotides are TGTGCCAGCACCAAGGGAACAGATAGCAATCAGCCCCAGCATTTT. Protein product: CASTKGTDSNQPQHF.

The rearrangement links TRBV6-1 to TRBJ2-1, with 12 nucleotides matching TRBD2. The germline CDR1 and CDR2 sequences are MNHNS and SASEGT. The CDR3 contains 17 residues. The ends lost 10 bases at V and 8 bases at J; junction bases unmatched: 18. CDR3 region: CAIKSASGLAGTDEQFF. The CDR3, as DNA: TGTGCCATCAAAAGTGCCAGTGGACTAGCGGGAACCGATGAGCAGTTCTTC.